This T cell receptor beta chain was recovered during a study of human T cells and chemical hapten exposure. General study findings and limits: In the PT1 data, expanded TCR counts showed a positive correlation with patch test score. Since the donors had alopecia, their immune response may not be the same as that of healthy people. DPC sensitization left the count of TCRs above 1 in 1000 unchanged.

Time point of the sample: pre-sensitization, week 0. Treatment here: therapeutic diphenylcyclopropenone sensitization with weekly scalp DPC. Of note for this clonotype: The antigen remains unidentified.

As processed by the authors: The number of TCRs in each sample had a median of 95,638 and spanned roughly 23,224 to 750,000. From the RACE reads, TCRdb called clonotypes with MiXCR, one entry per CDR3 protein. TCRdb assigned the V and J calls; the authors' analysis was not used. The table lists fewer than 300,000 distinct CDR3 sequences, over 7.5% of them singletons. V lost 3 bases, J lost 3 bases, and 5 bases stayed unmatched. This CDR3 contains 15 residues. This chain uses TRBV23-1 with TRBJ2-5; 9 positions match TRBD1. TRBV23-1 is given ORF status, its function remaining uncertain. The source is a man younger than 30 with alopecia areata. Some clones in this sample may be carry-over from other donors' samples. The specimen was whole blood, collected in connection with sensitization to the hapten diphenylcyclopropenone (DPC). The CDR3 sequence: CASSHRDRVKETQYF. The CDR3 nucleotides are TGCGCCAGCAGTCACCGGGACAGGGTAAAAGAGACCCAGTACTTC.